Listed below are T cell receptor beta chains from one sample, sequenced in a study of T cell repertoires in ileal Crohn's disease. The table came from immunoSEQ multiplex PCR; TCRdb's copy has only in-frame clones and leaves some out. There are 14,000 or so clones in the sample; 60% to 85% occur only once, and 4.5% lies in the top ten. The sample taken for sequencing was ileal tissue. These receptors came from an adult with Crohn's disease. The CDR3 runs from the conserved cysteine through the conserved F or W. Fields, in order: CDR3 protein, CDR3 DNA, V gene, clone size, D gene, J gene. A D gene is named only where the DNA matches it firmly. For some rows the clone size is stated as once, few or many, or as a class when expanded; others skip it.

cdr3_aa: CASSGGQHYNSPLHF
cdr3_nt: TGTGCCAGCTCAGGGGGACAGCACTATAATTCACCCCTCCACTTT
v_call: TRBV18
clone_size: NA
d_call: TRBD1
j_call: TRBJ1-6

cdr3_aa: CASSPPPGELFF
cdr3_nt: TGTGCCAGCAGCCCCCCTCCCGGGGAGCTGTTTTTT
v_call: TRBV7-2
clone_size: NA
d_call: NA
j_call: TRBJ2-2

cdr3_aa: CASSLGQKNTEAFF
cdr3_nt: TGTGCCAGCAGCCTGGGACAGAAGAACACTGAAGCTTTCTTT
v_call: TRBV7-9
clone_size: NA
d_call: TRBD1
j_call: TRBJ1-1

cdr3_aa: CASSLEGAGYNEQFF
cdr3_nt: TGCGCCAGCAGCTTGGAGGGGGCAGGGTACAATGAGCAGTTCTTC
v_call: TRBV5-1
clone_size: NA
d_call: TRBD1
j_call: TRBJ2-1

cdr3_aa: CASSLRGRGYTF
cdr3_nt: TGTGCCAGCAGTTTACGGGGAAGGGGCTACACCTTC
v_call: TRBV28
clone_size: few
d_call: NA
j_call: TRBJ1-2

cdr3_aa: CSVLGTASTDTQYF
cdr3_nt: TGCAGCGTTCTGGGGACAGCGAGTACAGATACGCAGTATTTT
v_call: TRBV29-1
clone_size: NA
d_call: TRBD1
j_call: TRBJ2-3

cdr3_aa: CASSPKLAPGELFF
cdr3_nt: TGCGCCAGCAGCCCGAAACTAGCTCCCGGGGAGCTGTTTTTT
v_call: TRBV5-1
clone_size: NA
d_call: NA
j_call: TRBJ2-2

cdr3_aa: CASSLNALGPNIATNEKLFF
cdr3_nt: TGTGCCAGCAGCTTAAATGCACTGGGGCCGAATATTGCAACTAATGAAAAACTGTTTTTT
v_call: TRBV7-3
clone_size: NA
d_call: NA
j_call: TRBJ1-4

cdr3_aa: CASSVSRTEAFF
cdr3_nt: TGTGCCAGCAGCGTTTCGCGCACTGAAGCTTTCTTT
v_call: TRBV28
clone_size: NA
d_call: NA
j_call: TRBJ1-1

cdr3_aa: CASSLAGQGEGQPQHF
cdr3_nt: TGCGCCAGCAGCTTGGCTGGACAGGGGGAAGGTCAGCCCCAGCATTTT
v_call: TRBV5-1
clone_size: few
d_call: TRBD1
j_call: TRBJ1-5

cdr3_aa: CASSFSGGARNEQFF
cdr3_nt: TGTGCCAGCAGCTTTAGCGGGGGGGCCCGCAATGAGCAGTTCTTC
v_call: TRBV7-9
clone_size: NA
d_call: TRBD2
j_call: TRBJ2-1

cdr3_aa: CASIRGAGGVTEAFF
cdr3_nt: TGTGCCAGCATTCGGGGGGCAGGGGGCGTCACTGAAGCTTTCTTT
v_call: TRBV2
clone_size: NA
d_call: TRBD1
j_call: TRBJ1-1

cdr3_aa: CASSYLGQGQAFF
cdr3_nt: TGTGCCAGCAGTTATCTGGGACAGGGGCAAGCTTTCTTT
v_call: TRBV6-1
clone_size: NA
d_call: TRBD1
j_call: TRBJ1-1

cdr3_aa: CASSLDLVYEQFF
cdr3_nt: TGCGCCAGCAGCTTGGACTTAGTTTATGAGCAGTTCTTC
v_call: TRBV5-1
clone_size: NA
d_call: NA
j_call: TRBJ2-1

cdr3_aa: CASYTTGNSPLHF
cdr3_nt: TGTGCCTCCTACACGACGGGTAATTCACCCCTCCACTTT
v_call: TRBV30
clone_size: NA
d_call: NA
j_call: TRBJ1-6

cdr3_aa: CASSFAGFNEKLFF
cdr3_nt: TGTGCCAGCAGCTTTGCAGGGTTTAATGAAAAACTGTTTTTT
v_call: TRBV7-2
clone_size: NA
d_call: NA
j_call: TRBJ1-4

cdr3_aa: CASSQGSGGARSNTGELFF
cdr3_nt: TGCGCCAGCAGCCAAGGTAGCGGGGGGGCCCGTTCCAACACCGGGGAGCTGTTTTTT
v_call: TRBV4-1
clone_size: NA
d_call: TRBD2
j_call: TRBJ2-2

cdr3_aa: CASSIRTSGGSGELFF
cdr3_nt: TGCGCCAGCAGCATCAGGACAAGCGGGGGTTCCGGGGAGCTGTTTTTT
v_call: TRBV4-1
clone_size: NA
d_call: TRBD2
j_call: TRBJ2-2

cdr3_aa: CASSQGAFYEQYF
cdr3_nt: TGCGCCAGCAGCCAAGGGGCCTTCTACGAGCAGTACTTC
v_call: TRBV4-3
clone_size: NA
d_call: NA
j_call: TRBJ2-7

cdr3_aa: CASSFRGGTEAFF
cdr3_nt: TGTGCCAGCAGTTTTCGCGGGGGCACTGAAGCTTTCTTT
v_call: TRBV27
clone_size: NA
d_call: NA
j_call: TRBJ1-1

cdr3_aa: CASSTRQGYSNQPQHF
cdr3_nt: TGTGCCAGTAGTACCAGACAGGGCTATAGCAATCAGCCCCAGCATTTT
v_call: TRBV19
clone_size: NA
d_call: TRBD1
j_call: TRBJ1-5

cdr3_aa: CASSIPGQGLYEQFF
cdr3_nt: TGTGCCAGCAGTATACCGGGACAGGGTCTCTATGAGCAGTTCTTC
v_call: TRBV6-5
clone_size: NA
d_call: TRBD1
j_call: TRBJ2-1

cdr3_aa: CASSLDSYNEQFF
cdr3_nt: TGTGCCAGCAGTTTAGACAGTTACAATGAGCAGTTCTTC
v_call: TRBV28
clone_size: NA
d_call: NA
j_call: TRBJ2-1

cdr3_aa: CASSAGTDNTEAFF
cdr3_nt: TGTGCCAGCTCAGCCGGGACAGACAACACTGAAGCTTTCTTT
v_call: TRBV18
clone_size: few
d_call: TRBD1
j_call: TRBJ1-1

cdr3_aa: CASIGLTGGPEQYF
cdr3_nt: TGTGCCAGCATCGGATTGACAGGGGGCCCCGAGCAGTACTTC
v_call: TRBV28
clone_size: NA
d_call: TRBD1
j_call: TRBJ2-7

cdr3_aa: CASSPIPGQGANEQYF
cdr3_nt: TGCGCCAGCAGCCCGATACCGGGACAGGGGGCGAACGAGCAGTACTTC
v_call: TRBV4-1
clone_size: NA
d_call: TRBD1
j_call: TRBJ2-7

cdr3_aa: CASSVGQGPSGANVLTF
cdr3_nt: TGTGCCAGTAGTGTCGGACAGGGGCCTTCTGGGGCCAACGTCCTGACTTTC
v_call: TRBV19
clone_size: NA
d_call: TRBD1
j_call: TRBJ2-6

cdr3_aa: CASTRGEKLFF
cdr3_nt: TGTGCCAGCACGCGAGGGGAAAAACTGTTTTTT
v_call: TRBV2
clone_size: NA
d_call: NA
j_call: TRBJ1-4

cdr3_aa: CASSPTGNYGYTF
cdr3_nt: TGTGCCAGCAGCCCGACGGGTAACTATGGCTACACCTTC
v_call: TRBV2
clone_size: NA
d_call: NA
j_call: TRBJ1-2

cdr3_aa: CASSPDRGANSPLHF
cdr3_nt: TGTGCCAGCAGCCCCGACAGGGGAGCAAATTCACCCCTCCACTTT
v_call: TRBV7-2
clone_size: few
d_call: TRBD1
j_call: TRBJ1-6

cdr3_aa: CASSYSGGGSTEAFF
cdr3_nt: TGTGCCAGCAGTTACTCGGGGGGGGGTAGCACTGAAGCTTTCTTT
v_call: TRBV6-6
clone_size: NA
d_call: NA
j_call: TRBJ1-1

cdr3_aa: CASSLWDAPGSTGYTF
cdr3_nt: TGTGCCAGCAGTTTATGGGACGCCCCAGGGTCAACGGGCTACACCTTC
v_call: TRBV28
clone_size: NA
d_call: NA
j_call: TRBJ1-2

cdr3_aa: CASSQDADRDLEQYF
cdr3_nt: TGCGCCAGCAGCCAAGATGCGGACAGGGACCTAGAGCAGTACTTC
v_call: TRBV4-3
clone_size: NA
d_call: TRBD1
j_call: TRBJ2-7

cdr3_aa: CASSQDRFGVNYGYTF
cdr3_nt: TGTGCCAGCAGCCAAGATCGTTTTGGAGTTAACTATGGCTACACCTTC
v_call: TRBV14
clone_size: NA
d_call: NA
j_call: TRBJ1-2

cdr3_aa: CSVRDSYYEAFF
cdr3_nt: TGCAGCGTCCGGGACAGCTATTATGAAGCTTTCTTT
v_call: TRBV29-1
clone_size: NA
d_call: TRBD1
j_call: TRBJ1-1

cdr3_aa: CASSDPVGGDTEAFF
cdr3_nt: TGTGCCAGCAGTGATCCTGTAGGGGGAGACACTGAAGCTTTCTTT
v_call: TRBV25-1
clone_size: once
d_call: NA
j_call: TRBJ1-1

cdr3_aa: CASSDLAGANTGELFF
cdr3_nt: TGTGCCAGCAGTGATTTGGCGGGGGCCAACACCGGGGAGCTGTTTTTT
v_call: TRBV6-1
clone_size: NA
d_call: NA
j_call: TRBJ2-2

cdr3_aa: CASRRGEAREKLFF
cdr3_nt: TGTGCCAGCAGACGAGGAGAGGCACGAGAAAAACTGTTTTTT
v_call: TRBV6-5
clone_size: NA
d_call: NA
j_call: TRBJ1-4

cdr3_aa: CASSPPGTSNSYEQYF
cdr3_nt: TGTGCCAGCAGCCCCCCCGGGACATCTAACTCCTACGAGCAGTACTTC
v_call: TRBV7-9
clone_size: NA
d_call: NA
j_call: TRBJ2-7

cdr3_aa: CASKDRTSNTGELFF
cdr3_nt: TGTGCCAGCAAAGATAGGACTTCGAACACCGGGGAGCTGTTTTTT
v_call: TRBV6-5
clone_size: NA
d_call: NA
j_call: TRBJ2-2

cdr3_aa: CASSSMGTADTQYF
cdr3_nt: TGTGCCAGCAGCTCCATGGGGACTGCAGATACGCAGTATTTT
v_call: TRBV7-3
clone_size: NA
d_call: NA
j_call: TRBJ2-3

cdr3_aa: CATEDRNTGELFF
cdr3_nt: TGTGCCACCGAGGACAGGAACACCGGGGAGCTGTTTTTT
v_call: TRBV28
clone_size: NA
d_call: NA
j_call: TRBJ2-2

cdr3_aa: CASSHGGYNSPLHF
cdr3_nt: TGTGCCAGCAGCCACGGGGGGTATAATTCACCCCTCCACTTT
v_call: TRBV7-2
clone_size: NA
d_call: NA
j_call: TRBJ1-6

cdr3_aa: CASSLDSGTGVLNYGYTF
cdr3_nt: TGTGCCAGCAGTTTAGACTCTGGGACAGGGGTTTTAAACTATGGCTACACCTTC
v_call: TRBV28
clone_size: NA
d_call: TRBD1
j_call: TRBJ1-2

cdr3_aa: CAWSVLAGEPQETQYF
cdr3_nt: TGTGCCTGGAGTGTTCTAGCGGGGGAGCCACAAGAGACCCAGTACTTC
v_call: TRBV30
clone_size: once
d_call: TRBD2
j_call: TRBJ2-5

cdr3_aa: CASTEQNYGYTF
cdr3_nt: TGTGCCAGTACCGAACAGAACTATGGCTACACCTTC
v_call: TRBV19
clone_size: NA
d_call: NA
j_call: TRBJ1-2

cdr3_aa: CAISAPWTGSMAFF
cdr3_nt: TGTGCCATCAGTGCCCCGTGGACAGGATCTATGGCTTTCTTT
v_call: TRBV10-3
clone_size: NA
d_call: TRBD1
j_call: TRBJ1-1

cdr3_aa: CASSPGTGQPNSPLHF
cdr3_nt: TGTGCCAGCAGCCCGGGGACAGGGCAACCCAATTCACCCCTCCACTTT
v_call: TRBV6-6
clone_size: NA
d_call: TRBD1
j_call: TRBJ1-6

cdr3_aa: CASSSDRLNYGYTF
cdr3_nt: TGTGCCAGCTCATCGGACAGACTTAACTATGGCTACACCTTC
v_call: TRBV18
clone_size: once
d_call: NA
j_call: TRBJ1-2

cdr3_aa: CASRTRDRANEKLFF
cdr3_nt: TGTGCCAGCAGGACCCGGGACAGAGCTAATGAAAAACTGTTTTTT
v_call: TRBV6-5
clone_size: NA
d_call: TRBD1
j_call: TRBJ1-4

cdr3_aa: CASRRTGLTGLDGYTF
cdr3_nt: TGTGCCAGCAGGAGAACAGGCTTAACAGGGCTGGATGGCTACACCTTC
v_call: TRBV2
clone_size: NA
d_call: NA
j_call: TRBJ1-2

cdr3_aa: CASSQDSRGLAGGRSYEQYF
cdr3_nt: TGTGCCAGCAGCCAAGACTCTCGGGGACTAGCGGGGGGCCGGTCCTACGAGCAGTACTTC
v_call: TRBV4-2
clone_size: once
d_call: TRBD2
j_call: TRBJ2-7

cdr3_aa: CASSMKGDTEAFF
cdr3_nt: TGTGCCAGTAGTATGAAGGGGGACACTGAAGCTTTCTTT
v_call: TRBV19
clone_size: few
d_call: NA
j_call: TRBJ1-1

cdr3_aa: CASSIDRGGPAQRETQYF
cdr3_nt: TGTGCCAGTAGTATAGATCGAGGGGGCCCGGCACAAAGAGAGACCCAGTACTTC
v_call: TRBV19
clone_size: NA
d_call: TRBD1
j_call: TRBJ2-5

cdr3_aa: CASSYGRLSNQPQHF
cdr3_nt: TGTGCCAGCAGTTACGGCAGGCTGAGCAATCAGCCCCAGCATTTT
v_call: TRBV6-5
clone_size: once
d_call: NA
j_call: TRBJ1-5

cdr3_aa: CASSRLENSPLHF
cdr3_nt: TGTGCCAGCAGCCGACTAGAAAATTCACCCCTCCACTTT
v_call: TRBV9
clone_size: NA
d_call: NA
j_call: TRBJ1-6

cdr3_aa: CASRPWTVNTEAFF
cdr3_nt: TGTGCCAGCAGACCCTGGACAGTAAACACTGAAGCTTTCTTT
v_call: TRBV6-5
clone_size: NA
d_call: NA
j_call: TRBJ1-1

cdr3_aa: CAHQHSSGANVLTF
cdr3_nt: TGTGCCCATCAACACAGCTCTGGGGCCAACGTCCTGACTTTC
v_call: TRBV30
clone_size: NA
d_call: NA
j_call: TRBJ2-6

cdr3_aa: CASSFGRGGNTIYF
cdr3_nt: TGTGCCAGCAGCTTCGGACGGGGTGGAAACACCATATATTTT
v_call: TRBV13
clone_size: medium-sized
d_call: NA
j_call: TRBJ1-3